This T cell receptor beta chain stems from a study of shared clonotypes between healthy human individuals. General study points: Clonotypes not shared had lower generation probabilities than those common to all four donors.

The CDR3 totals 13 residues. The junction had 2 bases not matched to a gene; V was cut back by 4 bases and J by 3 bases. The germline V gene encodes CDR1 SGHNT and CDR2 YYREEE (reference sequence). The authors split each subset's genomic DNA evenly across several immunoSEQ plates. Authors' data handling: With immunoSEQ giving junction-only sequences and no quality scores, filtering differed. Some clones are missing from TCRdb's copy, which holds only in-frame ones; the method was immunoSEQ multiplex PCR. The V and J calls and clone size come from that table; D and trimming were worked out from the DNA. The table has 2 million or so clones, 95% seen once; the top ten hold approximately 0.13%. A word on this clone: What it recognizes is unknown.

The receptor was derived from a man younger than 35 in good health. V gene TRBV5-4 combines with J gene TRBJ2-3; 7 positions match TRBD1. Sequencing input: naive CD4+ T cells sorted from blood. As for subset: CD45RA+ positively selected. For the CDR3, the DNA is TGTGCCAGCAGCGTACAGGGGACAGATACGCAGTATTTT. It encodes CASSVQGTDTQYF. The entire variable domain, with the rest obtained from reference TRBV5-4 and TRBJ2-3, is as follows: ETGVTQSPTHLIKTRGQQVTLRCSSQSGHNTVSWYQQALGQGPQFIFQYYREEENGRGNFPPRFSGLQFPNYSSELNVNALELDDSALYLCASSVQGTDTQYFGPGTRLTVL.